The clone carrying this T cell receptor beta chain has only a few counts. A junction end diverges from the germline sequence, so it may reflect a read error. TCR beta CDR3 region amplification was performed from RNA transcripts. An initial round of RT-PCR targeting the TCR CDR3 relied on the HTBI primer set. TCRdb reprocessed the multiplex PCR reads via MiXCR and lists one record per CDR3 protein. The sample holds 660,000 or so distinct CDR3 sequences; approximately 42% are singletons and the top ten take less than 8.5%. This entry is derived from a study of T cells in Graves' hyperthyroidism and ophthalmopathy. Germline lookup yields CDR1 SGHTA and CDR2 FQGNSA. The CDR3 is 15 residues long.

The sequence was collected from an adult man with Graves' disease, either hyperthyroidism or ophthalmopathy (not recorded which). The J gene is TRBJ2-7, the V gene TRBV7-2; TRBD1 aligns across 10 bases. The sequenced material came from peripheral blood or thyroid tissue (not recorded which). The CDR3 DNA is TGCGCCAGCAGCCCAGGGGGGACAGGGGCCTACGAGCAGTACTTC. Amino acids: CASSPGGTGAYEQYF.